The subject of this entry is one T cell receptor (beta chain). Its antigen is unidentified. Mismatch with germline at one junction end may stem from a read error. CDR3 size: 17 residues. The germline V gene has CDR1 SGHRS and CDR2 YFSETQ. This entry is derived from a study of blood T cells in healthy people across ages. General study points: Long-lived and aged donors differed, with more naive CD4+ cells and higher diversity in the long-lived.

Alongside a J-beta primer mix, a sample-barcoded 5' primer served in a second PCR lasting roughly 6 to 11 cycles. TCRdb used MiXCR to reprocess the 5' RACE reads, holding one entry per CDR3 protein. The data hold some 1.6 million distinct CDR3 sequences, with almost 35% observed a single time. The clonotype originates from a woman in her thirties in good health. The J gene is TRBJ2-7, the V gene TRBV5-1, with 7 bases aligning to TRBD1. TRBJ2-5 matches the DNA end more closely, so the J call is doubtful. Material for sequencing was blood. The CDR3 region is CAGSLERDSARGETQYF. CDR3 DNA: TGCGCCGGCAGCTTGGAACGGGACAGTGCCCGGGGAGAGACCCAGTACTTC.